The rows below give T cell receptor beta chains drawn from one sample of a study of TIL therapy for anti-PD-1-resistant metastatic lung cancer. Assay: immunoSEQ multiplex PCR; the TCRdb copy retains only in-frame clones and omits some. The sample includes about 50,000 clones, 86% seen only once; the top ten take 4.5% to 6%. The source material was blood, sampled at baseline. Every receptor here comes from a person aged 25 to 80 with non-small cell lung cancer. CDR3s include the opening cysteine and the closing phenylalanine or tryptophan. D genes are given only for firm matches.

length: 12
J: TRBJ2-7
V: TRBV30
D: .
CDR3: CAWSSSSYEQYF

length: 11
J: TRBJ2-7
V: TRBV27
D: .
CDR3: CASSLRGEQYF

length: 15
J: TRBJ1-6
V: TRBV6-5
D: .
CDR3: CASSYTQGINSPLHF

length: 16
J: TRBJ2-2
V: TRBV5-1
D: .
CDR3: CASSLEAVLAAGELFF

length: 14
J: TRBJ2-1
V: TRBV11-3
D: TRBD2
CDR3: CASSPGTSRNEQFF

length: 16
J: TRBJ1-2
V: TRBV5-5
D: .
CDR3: CASSLVWFRSHSGYTF

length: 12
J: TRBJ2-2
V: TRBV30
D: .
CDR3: CAWSVRRGELFF

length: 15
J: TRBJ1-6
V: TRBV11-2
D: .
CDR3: CASSYSQGLHSPLHF

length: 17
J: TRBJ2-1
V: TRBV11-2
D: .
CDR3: CASSLGRLAVPHNEQFF

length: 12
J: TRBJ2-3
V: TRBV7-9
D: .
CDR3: CASSRDTDTQYF

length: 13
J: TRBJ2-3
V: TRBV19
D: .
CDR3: CASRQQGADTQYF

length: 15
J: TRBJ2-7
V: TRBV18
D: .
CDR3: CASSRTGTQGSAQYF

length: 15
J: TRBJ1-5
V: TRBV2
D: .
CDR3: CASSGEILGNQPQHF

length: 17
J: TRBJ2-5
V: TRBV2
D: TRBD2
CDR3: CASSEGGSGGLGETQYF

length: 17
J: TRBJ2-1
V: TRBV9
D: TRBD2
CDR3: CASSVDSGSSSYNEQFF

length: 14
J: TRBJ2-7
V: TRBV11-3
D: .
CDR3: CASSLASDPYEQYF

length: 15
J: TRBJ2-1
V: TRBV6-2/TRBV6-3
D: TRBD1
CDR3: CASSSDRGFYNEQFF

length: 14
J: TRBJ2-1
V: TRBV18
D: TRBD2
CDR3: CASAGTSGYNEQFF

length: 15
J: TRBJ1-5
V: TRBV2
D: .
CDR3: CASSEQGDSNQPQHF

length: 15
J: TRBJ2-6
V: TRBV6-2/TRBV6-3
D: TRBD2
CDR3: CASSRGGSGANVLTF

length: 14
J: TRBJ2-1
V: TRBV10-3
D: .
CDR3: CAISRTDKYNEQFF

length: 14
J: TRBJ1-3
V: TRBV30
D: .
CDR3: CAWSVSGNGNTIYF

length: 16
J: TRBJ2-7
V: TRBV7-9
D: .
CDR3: CASSLAGLGASYEQYF

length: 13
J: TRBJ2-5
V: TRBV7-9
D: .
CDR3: CASSSRGLETQYF

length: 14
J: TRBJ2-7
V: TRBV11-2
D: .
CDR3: CASSPPGNPYEQYF

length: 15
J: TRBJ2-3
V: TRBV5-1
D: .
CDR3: CASSHRTPSTDTQYF

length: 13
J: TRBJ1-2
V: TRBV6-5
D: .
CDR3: CASSLGAHLGYTF

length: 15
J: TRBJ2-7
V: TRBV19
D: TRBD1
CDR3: CASTPGTGGSYEQYF

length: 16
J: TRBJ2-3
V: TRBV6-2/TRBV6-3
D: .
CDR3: CASSYTSGLTTDTQYF

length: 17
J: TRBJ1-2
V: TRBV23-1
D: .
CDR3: CASSQHGQINFNYGYTF

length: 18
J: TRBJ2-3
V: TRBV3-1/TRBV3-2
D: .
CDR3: CASSQASRAPAGSDTQYF

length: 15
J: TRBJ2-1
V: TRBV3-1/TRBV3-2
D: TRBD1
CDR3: CASSLGQPHYNEQFF

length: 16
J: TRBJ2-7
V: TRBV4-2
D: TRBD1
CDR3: CASSQVQGASSYEQYF